Listed here are 14 T cell receptor beta chains from one sample, sequenced in a study of shared clonotypes between healthy human individuals. The method was immunoSEQ multiplex PCR; TCRdb's version includes in-frame clones alone and lacks a portion of them. The table lists about 2.4 million clones, approximately 92% of them singletons, with over 0.12% in the top ten. Sample: naive CD4+ T cells sorted from blood. The sample's subset: CD45RA+ positively selected. The origin of the receptors is a man younger than 35 in good health.

The chain employs TRBV5-1 and TRBJ1-5; D possibly corresponds to TRBD1 (6 bases). The V gene's germline CDR1 is SGHRS and CDR2 YFSETQ. CDR3 length: 15 residues. Trimming removed 0 bases at V and 5 bases at J, with 12 bases between. The CDR3 reads CASSLDGGWDQPQHF. The CDR3 DNA is TGCGCCAGCAGCTTGGACGGGGGCTGGGATCAGCCCCAGCATTTT.

The chain is built from TRBV7-2 and TRBJ2-2; the D is unclear. This CDR3 region has 14 residues. Deletions cut 5 bases from V and 2 bases from J, with 9 bases between. The germline gives CDR1 SGHTA, CDR2 FQGNSA. The CDR3 DNA sequence: TGTGCCAGCAGCCCTTGGGCTAACACCGGGGAGCTGTTTTTT. Translation gives CASSPWANTGELFF.

Remarks on this clone: Sequence at one end of the junction differs from germline and may be a read error. The chain uses TRBV18 and TRBJ1-4, with 9 nucleotides matching TRBD1. Germline CDR1 is KGHSH and CDR2 is LQKENI. CDR3 length equals 15 residues. The CDR3 sequence is CASSSGTGSNEKLFF. The CDR3 nucleotides read TGTGCCAGCTCATCCGGGACAGGGTCTAACGAAAAACTGTTTTTT.

The chain is built from TRBV6-6 and TRBJ1-1; the D gene is possibly TRBD1 (5 bases). Trimming took off 6 bases at V and 5 bases at J, with 13 bases between the two ends. Germline V gene data show CDR1 as MNHNY and CDR2 as SVGAGI (reference sequence). The CDR3 spans 13 residues. As DNA, the CDR3 is TGTGCCAGCAGCCGGGGAGGGGAAACTGAAGCTTTCTTT. Its translation: CASSRGGETEAFF.

CDR3 in DNA: TGTGCCAGCAGCTTAAGCGGGGCCCCCGAGCAGTACTTC. It encodes CASSLSGAPEQYF. The rearrangement joins TRBV11-2 to TRBJ2-7; 7 bases align to TRBD2. Germline V lookup: CDR1 SGHAT, CDR2 FQNNGV. J lost 6 bases, V lost 2 bases, and 4 bases had no gene match. CDR3 length: 13 residues.

About this clone: Other DNA sequences in the sample encode the same CDR3. The genes are TRBV7-2 and TRBJ1-2; D might be TRBD1 (5 bases). The V and J ends lost 4 bases and 4 bases respectively, with 7 bases between them. CDR1 is SGHTA, CDR2 FQGNSA, per germline. This CDR3 spans 12 amino acids. The DNA for the CDR3 is TGTGCCAGCAGCTCCGACAGCTATGGCTACACCTTC. Its protein product is CASSSDSYGYTF.

The chain joins TRBV4-3 to TRBJ2-1; no clear D. Trimming pared 0 bases from V and 10 bases from J, leaving 10 bases between. This CDR3 is 13 amino acids long. From germline, CDR1 is LGHNA and CDR2 YSLEER. For the CDR3, the DNA is TGCGCCAGCAGCCAAGATTTAGGCGGAGAGCAGTTCTTC. The encoded protein is CASSQDLGGEQFF.

The rearrangement joins TRBV15 to TRBJ2-5; 7 positions match TRBD1. The J segment lost 4 bases and the V segment lost 3 bases, leaving 8 bases of the junction unmatched. Germline CDR1 is LNHNV and CDR2 is YYDKDF (reference sequence). This CDR3 is built from 15 residues. The CDR3, as DNA: TGTGCCACCAGCAGTGTCACAGGGGTATTAGAGACCCAGTACTTC. Translation: CATSSVTGVLETQYF.

The V call is TRBV7-6, the J call TRBJ2-7; TRBD1 is a possible D gene (6 bases). The germline V gene encodes CDR1 SGHVS and CDR2 FNYEAQ. V was cut by 5 bases and J by 1 base, with 18 bases left in between. The CDR3 is 16 residues long. The chain's CDR3 is CASSRTGSGRSYEQYF. DNA for the CDR3: TGTGCCAGCAGCCGAACAGGGTCGGGCAGATCCTACGAGCAGTACTTC.

The genes are TRBV28 and TRBJ1-5; possibly TRBD1 for D (6 bases). From germline, CDR1 is MDHEN and CDR2 SYDVKM. The CDR3 is 15 residues long. V was shortened by 5 bases and J by 6 bases, with 17 bases between the two germline ends. CDR3 DNA: TGTGCCAGCAGTCGTACAGGGCCGGGAGGTCAGCCCCAGCATTTT. Translation: CASSRTGPGGQPQHF.

The J gene is TRBJ2-3, the V gene TRBV7-2, with 12 positions matching TRBD2. V dropped 0 bases and J dropped 2; count of bases not matched to a gene: 3. The length of the CDR3 is 17 residues. Germline V gene lookup returns CDR1 SGHTA and CDR2 FQGNSA. CDR3 sequence: CASSLASSGRATDTQYF. In nucleotides, the CDR3 is TGTGCCAGCAGCTTAGCCTCTAGCGGGAGGGCCACAGATACGCAGTATTTT.

The CDR3 DNA follows: TGTGCCAGCAGCGGACAGGGGGCCGGGAGCACAGATACGCAGTATTTT. As protein: CASSGQGAGSTDTQYF. This chain links TRBV9 with TRBJ2-3, with TRBD1 matching 10 bases. The length of the CDR3 is 16 residues. CDR1 and CDR2 from the germline V gene are SGDLS and YYNGEE. The V and J ends lost 3 bases and 0 bases, in that order; junction bases with no gene match: 4.

V and J are TRBV28 and TRBJ2-3; 8 nucleotides align to TRBD1. The germline gives CDR1 MDHEN, CDR2 SYDVKM. V lost 5 bases to trimming and J lost 2 bases; unmatched junction nucleotides: 6. CDR3 size: 15 residues. Here the CDR3 DNA reads TGTGCCAGCAGTAGGACAGGGACGTTCACAGATACGCAGTATTTT. Protein sequence: CASSRTGTFTDTQYF.

On this clone itself: Other DNA sequences in the sample encode the same CDR3. The chain combines TRBV28 with TRBJ2-7; D might be TRBD2 (6 bases). Germline CDR1 MDHEN, CDR2 SYDVKM. The CDR3 loop spans 12 amino acids. Trimming cost V 6 bases and J 7 bases, with 13 bases left between them. The CDR3 here is CASRRGLGEQYF. The CDR3 nucleotides read TGTGCCAGCAGGCGGGGATTAGGGGAGCAGTACTTC.